Listed here is a single T cell receptor (beta chain). This sample is part of a study of blood T cell repertoires in COVID-19. Some clones are missing from TCRdb's copy, which holds only in-frame ones; the method was immunoSEQ multiplex PCR. The sample consists of fewer than 400,000 clones, around nine tenths of them appearing once. Sequencing was carried out using PBMCs or T cells enriched from blood (not recorded which). This TCR was recovered from a woman aged 45 to 65 who had recovered from COVID-19.

The CDR3 coding sequence is TGCAGCGTTGCACAGGGGACTGGAAACACCATATATTTT. This codes for CSVAQGTGNTIYF. The rearrangement links TRBV29-1 to TRBJ1-3, with 7 bases identical to TRBD1. This CDR3 comprises 13 residues. Losses at the gene ends were 4 bases for V and 2 bases for J; bases not matched to a gene: 2. Germline V lookup: CDR1 SQVTM, CDR2 ANQGSEA.